The rows below give T cell receptor beta chains drawn from one sample of a study of identifying expanded T cells in peripheral blood. Profiled with immunoSEQ multiplex PCR; TCRdb holds only in-frame clones, not every one. The table shows approximately 80,000 clones, with approximately 85% occurring only once. The sequenced sample was blood. The receptors here all came from a person between 18 and 75 years old in good health. The CDR3 runs from the conserved cysteine through the conserved F or W. D genes are given only for firm matches. Rows give clone size only sometimes, using once, few, many, or a class for an expanded clone.

CDR3 DNA,CDR3 protein,clone size,V gene,D gene,J gene
TGTGCCAGTTGGTCGGGGGGGGCCAAAAACATTCAGTACTTC,CASWSGGAKNIQYF,NA,TRBV27,TRBD2,TRBJ2-4
TGTGCCAGTAGACTTACAGGGGGCAATCAGCCCCAGCATTTT,CASRLTGGNQPQHF,NA,TRBV19,TRBD1,TRBJ1-5
TGTGCCAGCAGTTCCATCCTTAGCGGGAATATCGACGAGCAGTACTTC,CASSSILSGNIDEQYF,few,TRBV27,TRBD2,TRBJ2-7
TGTGCCAGCAATAACAGGGGCGCGGAGACCCAGTACTTC,CASNNRGAETQYF,once,TRBV7-2,TRBD1,TRBJ2-5
TGCGCCAGCAGTCACACTCCTCCGGGGGAGCTGTTTTTT,CASSHTPPGELFF,NA,TRBV4-1,NA,TRBJ2-2
TGCGCCAGCAGCCAGAGCCCAGGGGTAGAAGCTTTCTTT,CASSQSPGVEAFF,NA,TRBV5-1,NA,TRBJ1-1
TGCGCCAGCAGCCAAGATCCTTGGGGGACTGAAGCTTTCTTT,CASSQDPWGTEAFF,NA,TRBV4-3,NA,TRBJ1-1
TGTGCCAGCAGCTTAACGGCAGGGGGTTACTCCTACAATGAGCAGTTCTTC,CASSLTAGGYSYNEQFF,NA,TRBV7-9,TRBD1,TRBJ2-1
TGTGCCTCGGACAGGGATGGTAATGGCTACACCTTC,CASDRDGNGYTF,NA,TRBV7-9,TRBD1,TRBJ1-2
TGTGCCAGCATGTCACTAGCCGGCACAGATACGCAGTATTTT,CASMSLAGTDTQYF,NA,TRBV2,NA,TRBJ2-3
TGTGCCAGCAGCCCACCCCAGCTTACAGAATACGAGCAGTACTTC,CASSPPQLTEYEQYF,NA,TRBV7-3,NA,TRBJ2-7
TGTGCCAGCAGCTTAGTAAGCCGGAACACTGAAGCTTTCTTT,CASSLVSRNTEAFF,NA,TRBV7-2,NA,TRBJ1-1
TGTGCCAGCAGCTTGGGGTTTCGCTCCTACGAGCAGTACTTC,CASSLGFRSYEQYF,NA,TRBV11-2,NA,TRBJ2-7
TGTGCCAGCAGCTTAGTGCTAGCGGGGCGCTACGAGCAGTACTTC,CASSLVLAGRYEQYF,NA,TRBV7-9,TRBD2,TRBJ2-7
TGCAGCGCCAAGGTCGGACTACCCTCCTACGAGCAGTACTTC,CSAKVGLPSYEQYF,many,TRBV29-1,NA,TRBJ2-7
TGTGCCAGCAGTTACTTACCGGGACAGGGTACTGAAGCTTTCTTT,CASSYLPGQGTEAFF,NA,TRBV6-6,TRBD1,TRBJ1-1
TGTGCCAGTAGTATTGGGGGCGCTTACGAGCAGTACTTC,CASSIGGAYEQYF,once,TRBV19,NA,TRBJ2-7
TGTGCCAGCAGCTTAGGGCAGGGGATGGGCAATCAGCCCCAGCATTTT,CASSLGQGMGNQPQHF,NA,TRBV7-9,NA,TRBJ1-5
TGTGCCAGCAGCTTAGGTTTATCGAACACTGAAGCTTTCTTT,CASSLGLSNTEAFF,NA,TRBV11-3,NA,TRBJ1-1
TGTGCCAGCAGGACTCCAGGGACTGAAGCTTTCTTT,CASRTPGTEAFF,NA,TRBV7-9,NA,TRBJ1-1
TGTGCCAGCAGTGTACAGGGCATGAACACTGAAGCTTTCTTT,CASSVQGMNTEAFF,NA,TRBV2,NA,TRBJ1-1
TGTGCCAGTAGTATAGAAGGAGCAAGGTGGGCTTCCAATGAGCAGTTCTTC,CASSIEGARWASNEQFF,NA,TRBV19,NA,TRBJ2-1
TGTGCCAGTAGTATAGTCAGCGGGAGTACAGATACGCAGTATTTT,CASSIVSGSTDTQYF,once,TRBV19,TRBD2,TRBJ2-3
TGTGCCAGCAGGACAGAGTTTGAGCAGTTCTTC,CASRTEFEQFF,NA,TRBV7-9,NA,TRBJ2-1
TGTGCCAGCAGTTACGGCCACGAGCAGTACTTC,CASSYGHEQYF,NA,TRBV6-5,NA,TRBJ2-7
TGTGCCAGCACCCGGGGGTCACAAGAGACCCAGTACTTC,CASTRGSQETQYF,once,TRBV2,NA,TRBJ2-5
TGTGCCAGCAGTTTACCCTTTAGGACGGATTCCTACGAGCAGTACTTC,CASSLPFRTDSYEQYF,few,TRBV28,NA,TRBJ2-7
TGTGCCAGCCTTCCCCCTAGACCTCCACACAACTATGGCTACACCTTC,CASLPPRPPHNYGYTF,many,TRBV28,NA,TRBJ1-2
TGCGCCAGCAATAGGCAGGATAGCAATCAGCCCCAGCATTTT,CASNRQDSNQPQHF,NA,TRBV10-1,NA,TRBJ1-5
TGTGCCAGTAGTACCGCACTAGCAGATACGCAGTATTTT,CASSTALADTQYF,NA,TRBV19,NA,TRBJ2-3
TGTGCCTGGAGTGTGGCTATGCCATACAATGAGCAGTTCTTC,CAWSVAMPYNEQFF,NA,TRBV30,NA,TRBJ2-1